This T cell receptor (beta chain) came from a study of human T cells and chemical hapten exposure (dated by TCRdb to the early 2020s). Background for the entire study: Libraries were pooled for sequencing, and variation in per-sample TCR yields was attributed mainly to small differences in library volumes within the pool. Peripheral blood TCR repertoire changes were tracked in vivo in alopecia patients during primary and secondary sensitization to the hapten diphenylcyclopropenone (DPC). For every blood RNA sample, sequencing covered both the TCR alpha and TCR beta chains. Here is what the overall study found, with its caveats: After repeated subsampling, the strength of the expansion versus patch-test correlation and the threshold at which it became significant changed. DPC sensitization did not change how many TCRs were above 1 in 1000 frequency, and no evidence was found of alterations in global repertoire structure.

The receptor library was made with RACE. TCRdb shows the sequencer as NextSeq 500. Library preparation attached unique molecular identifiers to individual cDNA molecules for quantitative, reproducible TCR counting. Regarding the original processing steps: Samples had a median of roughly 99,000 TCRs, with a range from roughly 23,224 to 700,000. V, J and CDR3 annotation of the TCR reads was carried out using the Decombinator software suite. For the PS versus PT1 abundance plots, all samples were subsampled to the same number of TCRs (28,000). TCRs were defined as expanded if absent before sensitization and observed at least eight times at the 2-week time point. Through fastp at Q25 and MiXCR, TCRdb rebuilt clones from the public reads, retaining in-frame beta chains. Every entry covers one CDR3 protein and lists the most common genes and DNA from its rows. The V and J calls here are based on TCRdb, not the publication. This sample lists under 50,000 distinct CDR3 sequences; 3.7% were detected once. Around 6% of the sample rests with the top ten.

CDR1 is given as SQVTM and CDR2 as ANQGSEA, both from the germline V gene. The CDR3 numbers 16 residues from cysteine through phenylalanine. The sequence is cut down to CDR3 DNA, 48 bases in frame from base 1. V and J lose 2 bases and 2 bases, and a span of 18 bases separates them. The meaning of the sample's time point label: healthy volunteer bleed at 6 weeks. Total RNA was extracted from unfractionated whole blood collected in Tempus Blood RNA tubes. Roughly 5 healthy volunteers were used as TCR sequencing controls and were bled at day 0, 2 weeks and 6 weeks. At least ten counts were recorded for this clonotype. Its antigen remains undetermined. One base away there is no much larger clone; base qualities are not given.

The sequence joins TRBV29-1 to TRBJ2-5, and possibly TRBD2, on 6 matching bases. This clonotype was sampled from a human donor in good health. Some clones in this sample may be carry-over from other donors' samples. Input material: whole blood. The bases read TGCAGCGTTGAAATGACGGTAGCGGCCCATCAAGAGACCCAGTACTTC. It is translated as CSVEMTVAAHQETQYF.